This T cell receptor beta chain was observed in a study of T cell responses to AZD1222 COVID-19 vaccine. V dropped 1 base and J dropped 0; count of bases not matched to a gene: 12. The CDR3 is made up of 18 amino acids. Germline V gives CDR1 SGHDT, CDR2 YYEEEE. About this clone: Its cognate antigen is unknown.

Whole-study results and caveats: Most donors were white British, females outnumbered males, and clonal diversity was possibly underestimated.

This table comes from immunoSEQ multiplex PCR, and its TCRdb copy is limited to in-frame clones, with some not included. The sample carries some 83,000 clones, approximately 90% recorded once. The sample in question was peripheral blood, obtained on day 0 of AZD1222 vaccination. The receptor's source is an adult in good health. V usage is TRBV5-6 and J usage is TRBJ1-1, with 7 bases that match TRBD1. The CDR3 bases are TGTGCCAGCAGCTTGCAAGGAGGCAGGGGGTACGTGAACACTGAAGCTTTCTTT. Its translation: CASSLQGGRGYVNTEAFF.